This TCR beta chain was sequenced in a study of blood T cell repertoires in COVID-19. Study information: The samples span acute and convalescent COVID-19 from the United States, Italy and Spain. From T cells, B-cell-depleted T cells, or PBMCs came the material, which was cDNA or gDNA.

Authors' data handling: Estimated nucleated cell counts came from reference gene primer amplification. The table came from immunoSEQ multiplex PCR; TCRdb's copy has only in-frame clones and leaves some out. That table is the source of V, J and clone size, and D and trimming were worked out from the DNA. The data hold fewer than 75,000 clones, with 89% observed a single time. There are 15 residues in the CDR3. The V gene's germline CDR1 is SNHLY and CDR2 FYNNEI. J gave up 0 bases and V 4 bases, and 2 bases lay outside the gene matches. The source material was peripheral blood. The clonotype originates from a man older than 75 with acute or convalescent COVID-19. This rearrangement joins TRBV2 to TRBJ2-1, with 8 bases aligning to TRBD1. CDR3 loop: CASSVTGGSYNEQFF. CDR3 DNA sequence: TGTGCCAGCAGTGTAACAGGGGGCTCCTACAATGAGCAGTTCTTC. The full variable domain, completed using reference TRBV2 and TRBJ2-1, is EPEVTQTPSHQVTQMGQEVILRCVPISNHLYFYWYRQILGQKVEFLVSFYNNEISEKSEIFDDQFSVERPDGSNFTLKIRSTKLEDSAMYFCASSVTGGSYNEQFFGPGTRLTVL.